Presented here are 21 T cell receptor beta chains from one specimen sequenced in a study of blood T cell repertoires in COVID-19. Some clones are missing from TCRdb's copy, which holds only in-frame ones; the method was immunoSEQ multiplex PCR. The sample consists of some 100,000 clones, about 91% of them appearing once. The sequenced sample consisted of peripheral blood. The receptors originated from a woman in her 70s with acute or convalescent COVID-19.

This sequence joins TRBV28 and TRBJ2-1; 8 bases agree with TRBD2. This CDR3 has 16 residues. Germline CDR1 is MDHEN and CDR2 is SYDVKM. J was trimmed by 2 bases and V by 3 bases; bases with no gene match: 6. The CDR3 bases are TGTGCCAGCAGTTTGGAGGATAGCGGGACCTACAATGAGCAGTTCTTC. This sequence encodes CASSLEDSGTYNEQFF.

This clone was detected a few times. V is TRBV19 and J is TRBJ2-7; TRBD2 matches at 9 bases. The CDR3 is 14 amino acids. Germline V CDR1 and CDR2: LNHDA, SQIVND (reference sequence). V dropped 8 bases and J dropped 5; count of bases not matched to a gene: 10. This CDR3 is CASGVRLAGNEQYF. The CDR3 DNA follows: TGTGCCAGTGGGGTGCGGCTAGCGGGAAACGAGCAGTACTTC.

The rearrangement links TRBV5-4 to TRBJ1-1, with 11 bases fitting TRBD1. Trimming at V came to 1 base and at J to 6 bases, leaving 2 bases not matched to a gene. The CDR3 covers 14 residues. The germline CDR1 and CDR2 sequences are SGHNT and YYREEE (reference sequence). In DNA form, the CDR3 reads TGTGCCAGCAGCTTGCCGGACAGGGGGCCTGAAGCTTTCTTT. Its protein product is CASSLPDRGPEAFF.

The chain couples TRBV14 to TRBJ2-3; TRBD2 agrees at 12 bases. Trimming at V came to 3 bases and at J to 8 bases, leaving 6 bases not matched to a gene. The CDR3 spans 15 residues. Germline V lookup: CDR1 SGHDN, CDR2 FVKESK. DNA of the CDR3: TGTGCCAGCAGCCAGTCTAGCGGGGGGGTTGGTACGCAGTATTTT. Protein sequence: CASSQSSGGVGTQYF.

The chain recombines TRBV3-1 (or the pseudogene TRBV3-2) with TRBJ2-1; D perhaps matches TRBD2 (6 bases). This CDR3 comprises 16 residues. CDR1 LGHDT and CDR2 YNNKEL come from the germline V gene (reference sequence). V lost 1 base, J lost 4 bases, and 14 bases lay in between. The DNA of the CDR3 is TGTGCCAGCAGCCAAGGTCGGCTAGCGAGATACAATGAGCAGTTCTTC. This codes for CASSQGRLARYNEQFF.

The chain couples TRBV19 to TRBJ1-6; a possible D gene is TRBD1 (5 bases). Trimming pared 3 bases from V and 7 bases from J, leaving 16 bases between. CDR1 and CDR2 from the germline V gene are LNHDA and SQIVND (reference sequence). The CDR3 consists of 16 residues. This CDR3 reads CASSMGTRGWNSPLHF. CDR3 coding DNA: TGTGCCAGTAGTATGGGGACGCGGGGGTGGAATTCACCCCTCCACTTT.

This sequence joins TRBV12-3 or TRBV12-4 and TRBJ2-1; D perhaps matches TRBD2 (6 bases). CDR3 length equals 12 residues. Deletions cut 6 bases from V and 9 bases from J, with 12 bases between. The DNA for the CDR3 is TGTGCCAGCAGCCCGACTAGTTCTGAGCAGTTCTTC. It translates to CASSPTSSEQFF.

V and J are TRBV7-9 and TRBJ1-1; D remains ambiguous. The CDR3 is 12 residues long. V lost 5 bases and J lost 8, with 12 bases in between. CDR1 and CDR2 from the germline V gene are SEHNR and FQNEAQ (reference sequence). The CDR3 DNA reads TGTGCCAGCAGCGGGCTTAGACAAGAAGCTTTCTTT. It specifies CASSGLRQEAFF.

The rearrangement joins TRBV19 to TRBJ2-4, with a weak D call TRBD2 (5 bases). V lost 5 bases to trimming and J lost 0 bases, with 8 bases between them. The germline CDR1 and CDR2 sequences are LNHDA and SQIVND (reference sequence). This CDR3 spans 14 amino acids. DNA for the CDR3: TGTGCCAGTAGTGAGGGCATAGCCAAAAACATTCAGTACTTC. It yields the protein CASSEGIAKNIQYF.

V gene TRBV2 combines with J gene TRBJ1-5, with D unclear. Germline assignment: CDR1 SNHLY and CDR2 FYNNEI. V was trimmed by 2 bases and J by 1 base, leaving 6 bases between them. This CDR3 contains 14 residues. The chain's CDR3 is CASSERRSNQPQHF. The CDR3 nucleotides read TGTGCCAGCAGTGAACGGAGAAGCAATCAGCCCCAGCATTTT.

V gene TRBV7-9 combines with J gene TRBJ1-2, with 10 bases that match TRBD1. V gave up 5 bases and J gave up 8 bases; unmatched junction bases: 29. This CDR3 is 21 amino acids long. The germline V gene has CDR1 SEHNR and CDR2 FQNEAQ (reference sequence). CDR3 nucleotides: TGTGCCAGCAGCAGAAGGACAGGGGGAGTCCAAGGAGGCCCAGAAAGCCGCGGCTACACCTTC. This encodes CASSRRTGGVQGGPESRGYTF.

This sequence joins TRBV27 and TRBJ1-4; unclear D gene. V was shortened by 1 base and J by 6 bases, with 6 bases between the two germline ends. Germline assignment: CDR1 MNHEY and CDR2 SMNVEV (reference sequence). This CDR3 spans 13 amino acids. CDR3 protein: CASSLLRDEKLFF. CDR3 nucleotides: TGTGCCAGCAGTTTATTGCGAGATGAAAAACTGTTTTTT.

This chain joins TRBV5-6 and TRBJ1-1; 7 positions agree with TRBD1. This CDR3 has 15 residues. CDR1 SGHDT and CDR2 YYEEEE come from the germline V gene. The V and J ends lost 4 bases and 5 bases, in that order; junction bases with no gene match: 11. The CDR3 DNA follows: TGTGCCAGCAGCGTGCAGGGGGGTGCACGGACTGAAGCTTTCTTT. Translated, it gives CASSVQGGARTEAFF.

This clone occurred once. This sequence joins TRBV27 and TRBJ2-7, with D hard to call. V was pared by 5 bases and J by 1 base, with 15 bases between. The germline V gene encodes CDR1 MNHEY and CDR2 SMNVEV (reference sequence). This CDR3 region has 15 residues. CDR3 in amino acids: CASSNSLQTSYEQYF. CDR3 coding DNA: TGTGCCAGCAGTAATTCCCTTCAAACATCCTACGAGCAGTACTTC.

The chain employs TRBV9 and TRBJ2-3; a weak D match, TRBD2 (6 bases). Trimming took off 0 bases at V and 1 base at J, with 9 bases between the two ends. Germline CDR1 SGDLS, CDR2 YYNGEE. There are 15 residues in the CDR3. CDR3 in DNA: TGTGCCAGCAGCGTAGCGCCGGGAGGCACAGATACGCAGTATTTT. It translates to CASSVAPGGTDTQYF.

This chain connects TRBV3-1 (or the pseudogene TRBV3-2) to TRBJ2-2, with 8 bases lining up with TRBD1. The V gene end was trimmed by 5 bases and the J gene end by 0 bases; junction bases not matched to a gene: 5. CDR3 length: 16 residues. CDR1 LGHDT and CDR2 YNNKEL come from the germline V gene (reference sequence). CDR3 sequence (DNA): TGTGCCAGCAGCAGAAGACAGGGGACGAACACCGGGGAGCTGTTTTTT. Its translation: CASSRRQGTNTGELFF.

J is TRBJ1-5 and V is TRBV7-2, with a weak D call TRBD1 (6 bases). This CDR3 contains 15 residues. The V end lost 5 bases, the J end lost 1 base, and 12 bases lay between the germline ends. Germline assignment: CDR1 SGHTA and CDR2 FQGNSA. The CDR3 DNA is TGTGCCAGCAGCAGCCAACAGGGAAGCAATCAGCCCCAGCATTTT. Protein: CASSSQQGSNQPQHF.

The V call is TRBV5-1, the J call TRBJ1-6; a weak D match, TRBD1 (5 bases). The CDR3 is 14 amino acids. V lost 2 bases, J lost 7 bases, and 10 bases lay in between. CDR1 and CDR2 (germline): SGHRS, YFSETQ. CDR3: CASSLMGLNSPLHF. In nucleotides, the CDR3 is TGCGCCAGCAGCTTAATGGGGCTCAATTCACCCCTCCACTTT.

The chain is built from TRBV7-9 and TRBJ2-7; TRBD2 might be the D (5 bases). CDR3 length: 14 amino acids. Germline V lookup: CDR1 SEHNR, CDR2 FQNEAQ (reference sequence). V lost 5 bases and J 6 bases, leaving 17 bases between the germline ends. The CDR3 reads CASSLSRAGGEQYF. The DNA of the CDR3 is TGTGCCAGCAGCCTGTCCCGGGCAGGAGGCGAGCAGTACTTC.

The chain recombines TRBV3-1 (or the pseudogene TRBV3-2) with TRBJ2-5; 8 bases map to TRBD2. CDR3 length: 17 residues. Germline CDR1 is LGHDT and CDR2 is YNNKEL (reference sequence). V lost 4 bases, J lost 2 bases, and 12 bases stayed unmatched. The DNA of the CDR3 is TGTGCCAGCAGCCCCCACGGTCCCGGGACTAGTCAAGAGACCCAGTACTTC. Protein: CASSPHGPGTSQETQYF.

The chain links TRBV12-3 or TRBV12-4 to TRBJ2-5, with D tentatively TRBD2 (6 bases). This CDR3 is built from 12 residues. Trimming took off 3 bases at V and 7 bases at J, with 9 bases between the two ends. CDR3: CASSFWGVTQYF. The CDR3 DNA reads as TGTGCCAGCAGTTTTTGGGGGGTGACCCAGTACTTC.